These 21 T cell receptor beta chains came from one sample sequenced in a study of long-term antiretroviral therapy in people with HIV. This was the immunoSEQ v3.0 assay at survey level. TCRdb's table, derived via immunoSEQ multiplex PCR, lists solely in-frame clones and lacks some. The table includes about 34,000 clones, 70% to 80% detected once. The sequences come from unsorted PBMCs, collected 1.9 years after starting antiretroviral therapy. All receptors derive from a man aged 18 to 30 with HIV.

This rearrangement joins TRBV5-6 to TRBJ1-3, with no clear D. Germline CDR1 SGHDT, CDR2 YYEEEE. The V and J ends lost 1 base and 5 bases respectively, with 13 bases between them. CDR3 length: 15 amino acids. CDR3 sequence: CASSLYRRVRNTIYF. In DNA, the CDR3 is TGTGCCAGCAGCTTGTATCGGCGGGTACGAAACACCATATATTTT.

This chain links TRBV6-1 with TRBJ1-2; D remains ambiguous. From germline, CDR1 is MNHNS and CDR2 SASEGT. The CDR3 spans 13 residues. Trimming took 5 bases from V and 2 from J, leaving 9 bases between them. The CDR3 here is CASSHDWNYGYTF. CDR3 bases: TGTGCCAGCAGTCACGACTGGAACTATGGCTACACCTTC.

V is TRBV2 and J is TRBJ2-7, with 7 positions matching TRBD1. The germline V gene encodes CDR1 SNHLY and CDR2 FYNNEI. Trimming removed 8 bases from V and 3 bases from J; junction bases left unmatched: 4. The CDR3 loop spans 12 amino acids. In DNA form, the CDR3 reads TGTGCCAGCCAGGGACAGAACTACGAGCAGTACTTC. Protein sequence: CASQGQNYEQYF.

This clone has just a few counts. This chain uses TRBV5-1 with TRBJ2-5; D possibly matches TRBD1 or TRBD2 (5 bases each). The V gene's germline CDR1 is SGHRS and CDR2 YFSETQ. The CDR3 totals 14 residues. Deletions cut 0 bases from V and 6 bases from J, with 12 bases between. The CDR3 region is CASSLAGDPQTQYF. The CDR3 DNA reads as TGCGCCAGCAGCTTGGCCGGGGACCCCCAGACCCAGTACTTC.

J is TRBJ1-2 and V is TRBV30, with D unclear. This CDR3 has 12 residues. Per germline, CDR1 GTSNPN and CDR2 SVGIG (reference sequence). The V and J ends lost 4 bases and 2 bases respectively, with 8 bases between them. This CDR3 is CAWIGSNYGYTF. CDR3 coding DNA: TGTGCCTGGATTGGGTCCAACTATGGCTACACCTTC.

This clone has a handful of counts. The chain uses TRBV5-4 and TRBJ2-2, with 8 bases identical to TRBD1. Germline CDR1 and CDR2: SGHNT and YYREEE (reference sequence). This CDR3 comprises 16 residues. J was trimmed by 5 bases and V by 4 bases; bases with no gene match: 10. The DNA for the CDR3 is TGTGCCAGCAGCGACGCTGGACAGGGAGGTACCGGGGAGCTGTTTTTT. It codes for CASSDAGQGGTGELFF.

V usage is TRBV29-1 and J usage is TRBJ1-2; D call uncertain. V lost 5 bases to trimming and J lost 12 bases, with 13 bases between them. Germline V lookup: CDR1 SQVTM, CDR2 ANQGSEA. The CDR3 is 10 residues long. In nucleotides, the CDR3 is TGCAGCGTTCTTTCCGGGAGACACACCTTC. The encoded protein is CSVLSGRHTF. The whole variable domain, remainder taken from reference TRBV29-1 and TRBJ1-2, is SAVISQKPSRDICQRGTSLTIQCQVDSQVTMMFWYRQQPGQSLTLIATANQGSEATYESGFVIDKFPISRPNLTFSTLTVSNMSPEDSSIYLCSVLSGRHTFGSGTRLTVV.

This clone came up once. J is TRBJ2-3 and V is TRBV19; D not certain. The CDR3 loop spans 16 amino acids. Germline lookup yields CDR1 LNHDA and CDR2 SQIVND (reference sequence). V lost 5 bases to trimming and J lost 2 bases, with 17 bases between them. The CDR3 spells CASSFHGSAATDTQYF. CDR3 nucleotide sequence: TGTGCCAGTAGTTTCCATGGTTCGGCAGCCACAGATACGCAGTATTTT.

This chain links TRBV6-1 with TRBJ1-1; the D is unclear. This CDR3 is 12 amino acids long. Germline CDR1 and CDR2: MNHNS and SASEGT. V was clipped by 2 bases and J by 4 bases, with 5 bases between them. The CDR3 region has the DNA TGTGCCAGCAGTGAACTGAGCACTGAAGCTTTCTTT. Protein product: CASSELSTEAFF.

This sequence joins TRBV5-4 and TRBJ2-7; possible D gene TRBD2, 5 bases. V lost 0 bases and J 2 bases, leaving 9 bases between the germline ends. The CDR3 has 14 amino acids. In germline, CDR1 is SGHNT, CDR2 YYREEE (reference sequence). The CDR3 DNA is TGTGCCAGCAGCTTGGGACCGACTACCTACGAGCAGTACTTC. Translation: CASSLGPTTYEQYF.

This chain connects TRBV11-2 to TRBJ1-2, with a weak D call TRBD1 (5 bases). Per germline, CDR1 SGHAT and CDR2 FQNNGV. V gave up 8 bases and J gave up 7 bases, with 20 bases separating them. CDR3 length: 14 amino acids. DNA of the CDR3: TGTGCCAGCGGCGCAGCGGGGGAAATGTCTGGCTACACCTTC. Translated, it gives CASGAAGEMSGYTF.

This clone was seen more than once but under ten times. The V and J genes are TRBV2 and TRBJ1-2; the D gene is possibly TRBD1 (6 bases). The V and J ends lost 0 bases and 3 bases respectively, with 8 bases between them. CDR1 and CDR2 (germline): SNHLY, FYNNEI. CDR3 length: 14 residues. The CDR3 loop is CASSEAQGHYGYTF. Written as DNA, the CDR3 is TGTGCCAGCAGTGAAGCGCAGGGGCACTATGGCTACACCTTC.

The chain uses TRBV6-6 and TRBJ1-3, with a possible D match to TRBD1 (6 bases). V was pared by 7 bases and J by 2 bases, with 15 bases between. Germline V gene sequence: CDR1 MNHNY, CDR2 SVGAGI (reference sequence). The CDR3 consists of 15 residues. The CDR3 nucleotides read TGTGCCAGCACTAGACAGGCTACTACTGGAAACACCATATATTTT. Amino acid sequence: CASTRQATTGNTIYF.

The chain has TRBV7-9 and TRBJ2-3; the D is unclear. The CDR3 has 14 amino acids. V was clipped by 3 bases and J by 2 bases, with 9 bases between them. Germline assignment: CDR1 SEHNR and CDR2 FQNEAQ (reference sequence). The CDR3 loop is CASSFARPTDTQYF. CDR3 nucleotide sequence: TGTGCCAGCAGCTTCGCTAGGCCCACAGATACGCAGTATTTT.

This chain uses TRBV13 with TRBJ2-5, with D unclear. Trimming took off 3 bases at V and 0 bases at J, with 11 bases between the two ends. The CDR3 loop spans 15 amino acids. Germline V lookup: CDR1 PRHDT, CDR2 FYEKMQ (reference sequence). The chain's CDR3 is CASSFEAEYQETQYF. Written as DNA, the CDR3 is TGTGCCAGCAGCTTCGAGGCAGAGTACCAAGAGACCCAGTACTTC.

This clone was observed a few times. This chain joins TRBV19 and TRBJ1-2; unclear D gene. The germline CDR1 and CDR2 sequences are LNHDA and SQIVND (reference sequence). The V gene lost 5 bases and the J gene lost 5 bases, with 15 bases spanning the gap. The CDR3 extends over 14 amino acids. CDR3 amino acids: CASSAGLGGYGYTF. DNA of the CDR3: TGTGCCAGTAGTGCTGGACTTGGAGGGTATGGCTACACCTTC.

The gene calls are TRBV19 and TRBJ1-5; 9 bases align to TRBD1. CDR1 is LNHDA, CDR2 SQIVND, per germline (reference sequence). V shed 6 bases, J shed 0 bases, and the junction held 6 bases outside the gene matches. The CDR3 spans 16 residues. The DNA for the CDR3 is TGTGCCAGTAGCAAACAGGGGGCTGCTAGCAATCAGCCCCAGCATTTT. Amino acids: CASSKQGAASNQPQHF.

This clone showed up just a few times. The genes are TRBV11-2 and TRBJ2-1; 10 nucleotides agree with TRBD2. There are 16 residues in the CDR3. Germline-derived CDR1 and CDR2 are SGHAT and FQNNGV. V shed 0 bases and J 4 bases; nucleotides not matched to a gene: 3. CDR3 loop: CASSLEASGRYNEQFF. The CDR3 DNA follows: TGTGCCAGCAGCTTAGAGGCTAGCGGGAGATACAATGAGCAGTTCTTC.

CDR3 residues: CARRLGTPGREQFF. CDR3 in DNA: TGTGCCAGAAGACTCGGGACTCCGGGTCGGGAGCAGTTCTTC. This chain links TRBV5-3 with TRBJ2-1, with a possible D match to TRBD2 (6 bases). TRBV5-3 is reported as an ORF; its role is uncertain. V shed 5 bases and J shed 10 bases, with 19 bases lying between them. The CDR3 totals 14 residues.

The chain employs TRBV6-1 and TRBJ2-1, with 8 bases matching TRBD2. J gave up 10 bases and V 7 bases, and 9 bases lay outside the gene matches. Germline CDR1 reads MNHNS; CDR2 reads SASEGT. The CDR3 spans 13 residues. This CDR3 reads CASILSSGVEQFF. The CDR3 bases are TGTGCCAGCATATTGAGTAGCGGGGTCGAGCAGTTCTTC.

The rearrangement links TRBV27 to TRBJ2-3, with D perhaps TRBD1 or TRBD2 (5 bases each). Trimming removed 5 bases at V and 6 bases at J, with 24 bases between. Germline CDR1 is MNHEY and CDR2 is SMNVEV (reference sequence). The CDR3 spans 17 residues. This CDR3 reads CASSPDSPHPGADTQYF. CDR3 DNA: TGTGCCAGCAGTCCTGACTCCCCACATCCCGGGGCGGATACGCAGTATTTT.